Given below is one TCR beta chain in context. Its specificity is not known. Barcoded TCR alpha and TCR beta cDNA libraries with UMIs came from 5'RACE using constant-segment primers. TCRdb fed the 5' RACE reads into MiXCR, producing one record per CDR3 protein. The sample consists of fewer than 60,000 distinct CDR3 sequences, 25% to 30% of them appearing once. This entry comes from a study of T-cell memory formation after mild COVID-19. Notes on the study in general: The CD4+ clones that contracted clustered mainly within CM and EM, and the CD8+ clones concentrated in EMRA.

V dropped 3 bases and J dropped 0 bases, with 13 bases sitting between them. The CDR3 runs to 16 residues. The sample taken for sequencing was PBMCs or a T cell subset sorted from them (not recorded which). This clonotype originated in a man between 18 and 35 years old who had mild COVID-19 (a few samples of this study predate the infection). Cell type and time point are not known. This chain links TRBV5-3 with TRBJ1-5; D ambiguous. TRBV5-3 is annotated as an ORF whose role is uncertain. The DNA of the CDR3 is TGTGCCAGAAGCTCCTACTCAGATTATAGCAATCAGCCCCAGCATTTT. This translates into CARSSYSDYSNQPQHF.